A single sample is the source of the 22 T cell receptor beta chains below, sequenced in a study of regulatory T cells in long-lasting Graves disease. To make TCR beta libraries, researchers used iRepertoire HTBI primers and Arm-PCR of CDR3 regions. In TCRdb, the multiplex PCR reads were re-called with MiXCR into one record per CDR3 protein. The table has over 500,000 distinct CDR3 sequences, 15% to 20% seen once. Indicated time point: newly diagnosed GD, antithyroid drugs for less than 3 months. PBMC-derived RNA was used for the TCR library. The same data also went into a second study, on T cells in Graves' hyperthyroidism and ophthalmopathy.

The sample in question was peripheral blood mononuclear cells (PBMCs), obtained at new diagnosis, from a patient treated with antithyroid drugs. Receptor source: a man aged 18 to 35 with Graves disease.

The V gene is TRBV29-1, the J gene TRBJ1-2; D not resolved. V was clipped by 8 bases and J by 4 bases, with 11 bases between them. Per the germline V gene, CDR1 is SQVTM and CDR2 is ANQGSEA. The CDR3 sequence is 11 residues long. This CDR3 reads CSITEGYGYTF. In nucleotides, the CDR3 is TGCAGCATCACCGAGGGCTATGGCTACACCTTC. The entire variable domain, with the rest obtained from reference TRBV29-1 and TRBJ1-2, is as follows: SAVISQKPSRDICQRGTSLTIQCQVDSQVTMMFWYRQQPGQSLTLIATANQGSEATYESGFVIDKFPISRPNLTFSTLTVSNMSPEDSSIYLCSITEGYGYTFGSGTRLTVV.

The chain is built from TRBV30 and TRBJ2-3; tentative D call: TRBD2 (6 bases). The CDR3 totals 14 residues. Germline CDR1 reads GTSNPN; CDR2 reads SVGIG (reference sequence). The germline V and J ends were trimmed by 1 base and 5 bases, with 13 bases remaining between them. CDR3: CAWSAGDGIDTQYF. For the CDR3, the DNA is TGTGCCTGGAGTGCGGGAGACGGTATAGATACGCAGTATTTT.

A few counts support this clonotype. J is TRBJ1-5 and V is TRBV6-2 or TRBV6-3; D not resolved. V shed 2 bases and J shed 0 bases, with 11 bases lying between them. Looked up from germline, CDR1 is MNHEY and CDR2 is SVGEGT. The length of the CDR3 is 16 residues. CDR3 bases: TGTGCCAGCAGTTACGGAGGGATTGGTAGCAATCAGCCCCAGCATTTT. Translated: CASSYGGIGSNQPQHF.

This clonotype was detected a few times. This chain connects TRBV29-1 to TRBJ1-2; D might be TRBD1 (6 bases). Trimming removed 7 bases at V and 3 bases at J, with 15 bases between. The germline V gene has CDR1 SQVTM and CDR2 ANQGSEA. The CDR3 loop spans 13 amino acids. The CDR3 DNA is TGCAGCGACAGGGCCCTGGCGGACTATGGCTACACCTTC. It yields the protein CSDRALADYGYTF.

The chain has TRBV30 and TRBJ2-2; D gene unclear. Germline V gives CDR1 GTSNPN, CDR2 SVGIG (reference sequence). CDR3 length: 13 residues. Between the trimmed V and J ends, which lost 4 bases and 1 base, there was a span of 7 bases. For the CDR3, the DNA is TGTGCCTGGACCAGAGAGAACACCGGGGAGCTGTTTTTT. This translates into CAWTRENTGELFF.

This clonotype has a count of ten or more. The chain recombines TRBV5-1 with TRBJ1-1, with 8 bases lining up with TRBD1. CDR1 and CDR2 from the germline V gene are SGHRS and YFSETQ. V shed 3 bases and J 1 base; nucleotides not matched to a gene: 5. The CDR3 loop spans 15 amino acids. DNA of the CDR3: TGCGCCAGCAGCTCCAGGGGGCAATCGAACACTGAAGCTTTCTTT. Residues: CASSSRGQSNTEAFF.

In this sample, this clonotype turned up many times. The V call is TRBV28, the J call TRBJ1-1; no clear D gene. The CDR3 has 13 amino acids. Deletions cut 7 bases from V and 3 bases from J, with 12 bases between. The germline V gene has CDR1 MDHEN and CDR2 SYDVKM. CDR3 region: CASTPSRYTEAFF. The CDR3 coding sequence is TGTGCCAGCACCCCCAGCCGATACACTGAAGCTTTCTTT.

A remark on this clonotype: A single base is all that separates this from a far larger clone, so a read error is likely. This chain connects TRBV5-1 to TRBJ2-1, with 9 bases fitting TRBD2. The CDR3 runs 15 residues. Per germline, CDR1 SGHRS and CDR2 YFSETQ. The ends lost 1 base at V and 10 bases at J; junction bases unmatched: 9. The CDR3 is CASSLYLAGLSEQFF. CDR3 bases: TGCGCCAGCAGCTTGTATCTAGCGGGATTAAGCGAGCAGTTCTTC.

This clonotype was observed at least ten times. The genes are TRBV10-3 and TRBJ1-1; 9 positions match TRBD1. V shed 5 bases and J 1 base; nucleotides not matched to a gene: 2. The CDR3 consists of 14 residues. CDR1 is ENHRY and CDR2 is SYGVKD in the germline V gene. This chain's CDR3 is CAISTGGPNTEAFF. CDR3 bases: TGTGCCATCAGTACAGGGGGCCCGAACACTGAAGCTTTCTTT.

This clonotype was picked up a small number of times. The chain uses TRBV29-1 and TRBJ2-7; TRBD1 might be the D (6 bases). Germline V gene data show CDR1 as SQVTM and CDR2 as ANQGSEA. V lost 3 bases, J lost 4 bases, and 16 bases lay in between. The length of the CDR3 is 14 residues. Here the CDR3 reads CSVESGANVYEQYF. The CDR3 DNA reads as TGCAGCGTTGAGTCAGGGGCTAATGTGTACGAGCAGTACTTC.

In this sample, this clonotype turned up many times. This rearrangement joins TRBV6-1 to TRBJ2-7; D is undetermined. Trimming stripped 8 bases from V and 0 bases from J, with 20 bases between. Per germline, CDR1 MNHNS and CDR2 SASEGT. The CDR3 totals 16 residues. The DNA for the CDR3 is TGTGCCAGCGAACGAACTCGGGTGGCAGCCTCCTACGAGCAGTACTTC. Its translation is CASERTRVAASYEQYF.

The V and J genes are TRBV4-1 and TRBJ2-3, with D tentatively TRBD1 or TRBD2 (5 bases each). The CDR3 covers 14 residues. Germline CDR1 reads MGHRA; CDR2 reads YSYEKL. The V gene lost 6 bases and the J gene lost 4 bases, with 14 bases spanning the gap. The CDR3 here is CASSRGDSADTQYF. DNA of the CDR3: TGCGCCAGCAGTCGGGGCGACAGTGCAGATACGCAGTATTTT.

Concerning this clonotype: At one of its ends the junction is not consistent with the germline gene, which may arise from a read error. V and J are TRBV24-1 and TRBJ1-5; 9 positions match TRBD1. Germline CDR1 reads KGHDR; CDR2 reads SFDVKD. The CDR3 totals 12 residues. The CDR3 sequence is CATSDSRDREYF. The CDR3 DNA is TGTGCCACCAGTGATTCCCGGGACAGGGAGTATTTT.

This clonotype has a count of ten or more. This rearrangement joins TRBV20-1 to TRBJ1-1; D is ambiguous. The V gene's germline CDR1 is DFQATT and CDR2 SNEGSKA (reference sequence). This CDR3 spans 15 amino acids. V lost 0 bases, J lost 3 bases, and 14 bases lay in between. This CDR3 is CSARELYGVDTEAFF. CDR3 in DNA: TGCAGTGCTAGAGAGTTGTATGGGGTGGACACTGAAGCTTTCTTT.

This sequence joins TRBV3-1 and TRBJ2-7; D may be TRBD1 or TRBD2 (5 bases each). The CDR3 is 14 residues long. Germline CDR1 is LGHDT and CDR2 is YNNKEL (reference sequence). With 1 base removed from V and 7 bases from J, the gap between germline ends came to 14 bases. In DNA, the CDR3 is TGTGCCAGCAGCCAAGTTTCAGGGACGGAAGAGCAGTACTTC. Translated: CASSQVSGTEEQYF.

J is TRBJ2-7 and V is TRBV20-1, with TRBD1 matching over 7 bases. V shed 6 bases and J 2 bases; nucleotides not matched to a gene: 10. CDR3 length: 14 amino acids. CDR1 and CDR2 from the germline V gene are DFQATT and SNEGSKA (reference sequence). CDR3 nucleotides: TGCAGTGCCTCCGGACAGGTCCTTACCTACGAGCAGTACTTC. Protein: CSASGQVLTYEQYF.

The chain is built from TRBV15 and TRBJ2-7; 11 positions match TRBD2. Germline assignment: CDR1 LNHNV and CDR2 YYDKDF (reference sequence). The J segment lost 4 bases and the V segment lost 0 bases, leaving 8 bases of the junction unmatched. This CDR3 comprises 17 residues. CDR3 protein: CATSRDLSGRARYEQYF. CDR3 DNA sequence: TGTGCCACCAGCAGAGATCTTAGCGGGAGGGCCCGGTACGAGCAGTACTTC.

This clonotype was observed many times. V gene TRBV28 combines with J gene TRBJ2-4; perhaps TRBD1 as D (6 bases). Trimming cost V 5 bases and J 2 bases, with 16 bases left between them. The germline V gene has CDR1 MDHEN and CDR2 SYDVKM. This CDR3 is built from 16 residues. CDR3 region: CASSPQGRLTKNIQYF. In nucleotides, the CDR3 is TGTGCCAGCAGTCCTCAGGGGCGGTTAACCAAAAACATTCAGTACTTC. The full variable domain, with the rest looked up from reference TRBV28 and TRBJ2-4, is DVKVTQSSRYLVKRTGEKVFLECVQDMDHENMFWYRQDPGLGLRLIYFSYDVKMKEKGDIPEGYSVSREKKERFSLILESASTNQTSMYLCASSPQGRLTKNIQYFGAGTRLSVL.

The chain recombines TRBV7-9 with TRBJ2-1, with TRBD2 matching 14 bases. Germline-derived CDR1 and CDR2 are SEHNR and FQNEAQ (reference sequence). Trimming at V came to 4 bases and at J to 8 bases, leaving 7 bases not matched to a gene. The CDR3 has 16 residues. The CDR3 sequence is CASSSGTSGSLDEQFF. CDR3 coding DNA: TGTGCCAGCAGCTCGGGGACTAGCGGGAGTTTGGATGAGCAGTTCTTC.

The CDR3 DNA reads TGCAGTGGCACGACTAGCGGGAGTACCAATGAGCAGTTCTTC. Translation: CSGTTSGSTNEQFF. The J gene is TRBJ2-1, the V gene TRBV20-1; 12 nucleotides align to TRBD2. The CDR3 is 14 amino acids. V lost 7 bases, J lost 6 bases, and 7 bases stayed unmatched. Germline V gene data show CDR1 as DFQATT and CDR2 as SNEGSKA (reference sequence).

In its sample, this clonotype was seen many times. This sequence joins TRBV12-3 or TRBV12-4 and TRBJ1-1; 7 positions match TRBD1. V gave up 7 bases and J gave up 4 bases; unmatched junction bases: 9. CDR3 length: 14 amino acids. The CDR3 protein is CASTSSRGVTEAFF. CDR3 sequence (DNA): TGTGCCAGCACTTCGTCCAGGGGGGTCACTGAAGCTTTCTTT.

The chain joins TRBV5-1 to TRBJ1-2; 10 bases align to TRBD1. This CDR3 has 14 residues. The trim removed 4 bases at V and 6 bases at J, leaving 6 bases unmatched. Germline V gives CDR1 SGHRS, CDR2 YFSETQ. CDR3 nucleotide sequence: TGCGCCAGCAGCCCAGGGACAGGGGCGCATGGCTACACCTTC. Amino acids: CASSPGTGAHGYTF.